This T cell receptor (beta chain) appears in the sequencing data of a study of regulatory T cells in long-lasting Graves disease (dated by TCRdb to the early 2020s). Regarding the research as a whole: To count as having persistent Graves' disease, a patient had to have received antithyroid drug treatment for over 5 years with TSH receptor autoantibodies remaining persistently positive. A total of 33 samples underwent TCR sequencing: approximately 13 from persistent and approximately 20 from newly diagnosed Graves' disease patients. In the clinical cohort, patients with persistent Graves' disease had used antithyroid drugs for an average of around 9.3 years. The study was registered as a clinical trial and conducted in China. Patients with persistent Graves' disease were compared with patients with newly diagnosed Graves' disease using TCR sequencing and RNA sequencing of peripheral blood.

The CDR3, cysteine through phenylalanine, is 14 amino acids long. The retained sequence is limited to the CDR3, 42 bases, with the frame set at the first base. CDR1 is given as KGHSH and CDR2 as LQKENI, both from the germline V gene. The germline V and J ends show losses of 3 bases and 8 bases respectively, and no gene match explains 5 bases of the junction. Per the publication, the time point label means: persistent/refractory GD, antithyroid drugs over 5 years with positive TRAb. RNA was extracted from PBMCs in TRIzol for both TCR sequencing and RNA sequencing. Graves' disease was diagnosed according to American Thyroid Association guidelines. The patients came from an endocrinology department in Xi'an, China. From each patient, about 9 milliliters of peripheral blood was collected into an EDTA anticoagulant tube. Ficoll Paque Plus density gradient separation was used to isolate PBMCs, and no further T cell sorting was performed. An Agilent 2100 Bioanalyzer and agarose gel were used to check RNA quality, while a NanoDrop 2000 measured RNA concentration.

Regarding this clonotype: It lacks a known antigen. No base quality information exists; no much larger clone differs at one position.

Receptor amplification or capture employed multiplex PCR. The sequencing machine was an Illumina HiSeq 4000. CDR3 regions were amplified by Arm-PCR with iRepertoire HTBI primers to construct TCR beta libraries. Before sequencing, the PCR products went through gel purification. Processing in the source paper ran as follows. A total of roughly 67 TRBV and approximately 13 TRBJ segments were identified across samples and were used for gene usage analysis of CDR3 amino acid clonotypes. Filtered high-quality paired reads were merged into contigs using COPE and FqMerger. BLAST was used to align contigs to IMGT TRBV, TRBD and TRBJ reference genes, and CDR3 was defined according to IMGT. Any clonotype with a frequency above 0.1% was counted as a highly expanded clone. Repertoire diversity was measured by Shannon entropy, and V-J evenness by the Gini coefficient. A clonotype found in more than one individual was treated as public. Using fastp trimming at Q25 and MiXCR clonotype assembly, TCRdb reanalyzed the public sequencing data and kept in-frame beta chains. All rows with the same CDR3 protein become a single entry with the most common DNA and genes. The V and J calls and clone size come from TCRdb's table, not from the authors' own analysis. The sample profile shows about 660,000 distinct CDR3 sequences; 25% to 35% of them were found once. About two fifths of the sample is in the top ten clones.

What the research found in general, with its limitations: TRBV28, TRBJ1-2 and TRBJ2-5 were preferentially used in persistent disease, while TRBV20-1 and TRBJ2-1 were favored in newly diagnosed disease. Because the primary lesion, thyroid tissue, could not be accessed, the study looked at peripheral blood alone. More public clonotypes were shared among persistent patients (around 3,000) than among newly diagnosed patients (approximately 1,000). Only the TCR beta chain was sequenced and analyzed. The authors noted that the small sample size was a limitation that may lower accuracy. Compared with newly diagnosed patients, persistent Graves' disease patients had lower TCR Shannon entropy and fewer highly expanded clones, which suggests clonal expansion.

This clonotype was sampled from a female donor with Graves disease. The sequence joins TRBV18 to TRBJ1-5, and TRBD1 matches 9 of the central bases. The source material was peripheral blood mononuclear cells (PBMCs), sampled when the disease was refractory, from a patient treated with antithyroid drugs. The CDR3 amino acid sequence is: CASSPGQGNEPQHF. The nucleotides are TGTGCCAGCTCACCGGGACAGGGTAATGAGCCCCAGCATTTT.